The 21 T cell receptor delta chains presented below share a single source sample, sequenced in a study of Vδ1+ human thymocytes. Study outcomes and limitations: In the thymus, TRG and TRD repertoires looked highly polyclonal with Gaussian CDR3 lengths.

Antigens for these TCRs are unknown. Extracted RNA was reverse transcribed into cDNA. The CDR3 regions were amplified by multiplex PCR from V-gene primers to a constant-region primer. TCRdb reprocessed the multiplex PCR reads using CATT. Counted here are roughly 55,000 delta-chain clones, roughly 15% occurring once; the ten biggest clones make up roughly 0.46%. Sequences were obtained from Vdelta1+ gamma-delta thymocytes from the thymus. Subset specified: FACS-sorted CD3+ TCRalphabeta- TCRVdelta1+ TCRVdelta2- thymocytes. The receptors shown here come from a boy less than two years old who had congenital heart surgery.

The chain uses TRDV1 and TRDJ1; 10 bases map to TRDD3. In germline, CDR1 is TSWWSYY, CDR2 QGS. The CDR3 spans 17 residues. J was trimmed by 8 bases and V by 2 bases; bases with no gene match: 14. The CDR3 sequence is CALGEIPVYWGMYKLIF. As DNA, the CDR3 is TGTGCTCTTGGGGAAATACCCGTCTACTGGGGGATGTACAAACTCATCTTT.

J is TRDJ1 and V is TRDV1; possibly TRDD3 for D (7 bases). From germline, CDR1 is TSWWSYY and CDR2 QGS. The CDR3 is 21 residues long. Trimming pared 4 bases from V and 5 bases from J, leaving 35 bases between. The CDR3 sequence: CALGGLGASYLYWGHPDKLIF. DNA for the CDR3: TGTGCTCTTGGGGGACTAGGTGCCTCCTACCTTTACTGGGGCCACCCTGATAAACTCATCTTT.

In this sample, this clone turned up a few times. The V and J genes are TRDV1 and TRDJ1; D may be TRDD3 (5 bases). The CDR3 contains 22 residues. Germline lookup yields CDR1 TSWWSYY and CDR2 QGS. V was pared by 3 bases and J by 0 bases, with 32 bases between. CDR3: CALGEAGGLGPPGGCNTDKLIF. Here the CDR3 DNA reads TGTGCTCTTGGGGAGGCAGGGGGTCTGGGACCCCCAGGTGGCTGCAACACCGATAAACTCATCTTT.

This clone was recorded a few times. The chain links TRDV1 to TRDJ1, with TRDD3 identical over 11 bases. This CDR3 is 21 amino acids long. V lost 0 bases, J lost 0 bases, and 15 bases stayed unmatched. The germline V gene has CDR1 TSWWSYY and CDR2 QGS. The CDR3 loop reads CALGELPQTFGGYAYTDKLIF. DNA for the CDR3: TGTGCTCTTGGGGAACTTCCCCAAACATTTGGGGGATACGCTTACACCGATAAACTCATCTTT.

This clone appeared a few times. The V and J genes are TRDV1 and TRDJ1; 7 positions match TRDD3. This CDR3 contains 17 residues. CDR1 TSWWSYY and CDR2 QGS come from the germline V gene. Losses at the gene ends were 3 bases for V and 1 base for J; bases not matched to a gene: 11. CDR3 sequence reads: CALGDPHLHWGTDKLIF. The CDR3 region has the DNA TGTGCTCTTGGGGACCCTCATCTACACTGGGGCACCGATAAACTCATCTTT.

The sample holds a few counts of this clone. The chain joins TRDV1 to TRDJ1; a weak D match, TRDD2 (7 bases). The CDR3 spans 24 residues. V gave up 3 bases and J gave up 0 bases, with 38 bases separating them. The germline CDR1 and CDR2 sequences are TSWWSYY and QGS. The chain's CDR3 is CALGDSPFPTRERGTLEYTDKLIF. DNA of the CDR3: TGTGCTCTTGGGGACTCCCCCTTTCCTACGAGGGAGCGGGGGACCCTGGAGTACACCGATAAACTCATCTTT.

This clone was detected a few times. The chain employs TRDV1 and TRDJ1, with D possibly being TRDD3 (6 bases). Germline V gene lookup returns CDR1 TSWWSYY and CDR2 QGS. The V gene lost 0 bases and the J gene lost 0 bases, with 17 bases spanning the gap. CDR3 length equals 18 residues. DNA for the CDR3: TGTGCTCTTGGGGAACTGGCCCTACCCTGGGGAAACACCGATAAACTCATCTTT. It codes for CALGELALPWGNTDKLIF.

Worth noting for this clone: A read error may produce the germline difference seen at one junction end. V gene TRDV1 combines with J gene TRDJ1; 7 bases align to TRDD3. The germline V gene has CDR1 TSWWSYY and CDR2 QGS. This CDR3 spans 19 amino acids. CDR3 nucleotides: TGTGCTCTTGGGGAGGCCGGACCGGGGGATCATCGGGAAACCGATAAGCTCATCTTT. Encoded protein: CALGEAGPGDHRETDKLIF.

The J gene is TRDJ1, the V gene TRDV1; 10 nucleotides align to TRDD3. The V gene end was trimmed by 4 bases and the J gene end by 10 bases; junction bases not matched to a gene: 24. Germline CDR1 is TSWWSYY and CDR2 is QGS. The CDR3 is 19 residues long. The CDR3 DNA follows: TGTGCTCTTGGGGGGGGAGGTTCCCACCTACTGGGGGATCTTCGTAGACTCATCTTT. It encodes CALGGGGSHLLGDLRRLIF.

The gene calls are TRDV1 and TRDJ1, with a possible D match to TRDD3 (9 bases). The germline gives CDR1 TSWWSYY, CDR2 QGS. The CDR3 covers 26 residues. V lost 4 bases to trimming and J lost 1 base, with 46 bases between them. The CDR3 nucleotides read TGTGCTCTTGGGGGACTAACCGGCCTTCCTAGCCCAACAATACTGGGGGACTTAGGGTCCACCGATAAACTCATCTTT. This codes for CALGGLTGLPSPTILGDLGSTDKLIF.

The rearrangement uses TRDV2 and TRDJ3; no clear D. This CDR3 has 16 residues. V shed 1 base and J shed 1 base, with 7 bases lying between them. CDR1 is GEAIGNYY, CDR2 EKD, per germline. In DNA form, the CDR3 reads TGTGCCTGTGACACGTTTTCATCCTGGGACACCCGACAGATGTTTTTC. Amino acid sequence: CACDTFSSWDTRQMFF.

This chain connects TRDV1 to TRDJ1; D may be TRDD2 (6 bases). The CDR3 is 25 residues long. Trimming left V 0 bases short and J 0 bases short, with 38 bases between. Germline CDR1 TSWWSYY, CDR2 QGS. The CDR3 reads CALGELILPYSYLSPLLLYTDKLIF. For the CDR3, the DNA is TGTGCTCTTGGGGAACTAATTTTACCTTACTCCTACCTTTCCCCCTTGTTACTGTACACCGATAAACTCATCTTT.

The chain combines TRDV1 with TRDJ1, with TRDD3 matching 11 bases. Germline V gene data show CDR1 as TSWWSYY and CDR2 as QGS. J lost 0 bases, V lost 0 bases, and 24 bases had no gene match. The CDR3 has 24 residues. The CDR3 region has the DNA TGTGCTCTTGGGGAACTAGCATCCTACAGGACTGGGGGATATCCCAACTTGTACACCGATAAACTCATCTTT. Its protein is CALGELASYRTGGYPNLYTDKLIF.

This clone was counted between two and nine times. The chain carries TRDV1 and TRDJ1; 10 bases match TRDD3. CDR3 size: 19 residues. V trimming: 0 bases; J trimming: 1 base; junction bases outside the gene matches: 11. Germline loops: CDR1 TSWWSYY, CDR2 QGS. The CDR3 sequence is CALGELGGYALLGTDKLIF. The CDR3 DNA follows: TGTGCTCTTGGGGAACTAGGGGGATACGCCCTCTTGGGCACCGATAAACTCATCTTT.

The chain combines TRDV1 with TRDJ1; 8 nucleotides align to TRDD3. The CDR3 has 21 amino acids. Germline CDR1 reads TSWWSYY; CDR2 reads QGS. Trimming took 1 base from V and 6 from J; bases not matched to a gene: 25. As DNA, the CDR3 is TGTGCTCTTGGGGAACGGTCGATCCTAGCATATACTGGGGGTCATGCGCATAAACTCATCTTT. Residues: CALGERSILAYTGGHAHKLIF.

This clone was seen repeatedly, ten times or more. The chain has TRDV1 and TRDJ1; no clear D. The CDR3 is 18 residues long. The V end lost 0 bases, the J end lost 0 bases, and 17 bases lay between the germline ends. CDR1 is TSWWSYY and CDR2 is QGS in the germline V gene. CDR3 amino acids: CALGELAVSPRYTDKLIF. CDR3 coding DNA: TGTGCTCTTGGGGAACTAGCAGTATCTCCACGGTACACCGATAAACTCATCTTT.

The chain is built from TRDV1 and TRDJ1, with D unresolved. Trimming took 1 base from V and 1 from J, leaving 16 bases between them. The CDR3 loop spans 17 amino acids. CDR1 and CDR2 (germline): TSWWSYY, QGS. CDR3 DNA: TGTGCTCTTGGGGAACATTGGGCCCGGTGTTCCACCGATAAACTCATCTTT. This translates into CALGEHWARCSTDKLIF.

A few counts support this clone. The J gene is TRDJ1, the V gene TRDV1; 9 bases fit TRDD3. Unmatched junction bases numbered 14, after V lost 0 bases and J lost 0 bases. Germline assignment: CDR1 TSWWSYY and CDR2 QGS. The CDR3 is made up of 20 amino acids. Here the CDR3 reads CALGELEVVWGYGNTDKLIF. The CDR3, as DNA: TGTGCTCTTGGGGAACTGGAGGTCGTTTGGGGATACGGAAACACCGATAAACTCATCTTT.

This clone was recorded a few times. This rearrangement joins TRDV2 to TRDJ1; 9 nucleotides match TRDD3. The CDR3 covers 18 residues. Looked up from germline, CDR1 is GEAIGNYY and CDR2 is EKD. The V segment lost 3 bases and the J segment 3 bases; nucleotides outside the gene matches: 16. The CDR3 DNA reads TGTGCCTGTGACGCTACAGGACTGGGGGACTACGCCCCCGATAAACTCATCTTT. As protein: CACDATGLGDYAPDKLIF.

This chain joins TRDV1 and TRDJ1; 7 bases match TRDD3. This CDR3 has 15 residues. With 2 bases clipped from V and 6 bases from J, the junction kept 9 bases outside the gene matches. Germline V gives CDR1 TSWWSYY, CDR2 QGS. DNA for the CDR3: TGTGCTCTTGGGGAAGGAAGCCGGGGGATGAATAAACTCATCTTT. Translating gives CALGEGSRGMNKLIF.

This clone was seen a handful of times. This chain joins TRDV1 and TRDJ1, with D possibly TRDD3 on 5 matching bases. Trimming stripped 4 bases from V and 0 bases from J, with 27 bases between. The CDR3 has 20 amino acids. Germline values: CDR1 TSWWSYY, CDR2 QGS. The CDR3 region is CALGVLQEWSEGLNTDKLIF. The CDR3 region has the DNA TGTGCTCTTGGGGTTCTACAAGAGTGGTCCGAGGGATTGAACACCGATAAACTCATCTTT.